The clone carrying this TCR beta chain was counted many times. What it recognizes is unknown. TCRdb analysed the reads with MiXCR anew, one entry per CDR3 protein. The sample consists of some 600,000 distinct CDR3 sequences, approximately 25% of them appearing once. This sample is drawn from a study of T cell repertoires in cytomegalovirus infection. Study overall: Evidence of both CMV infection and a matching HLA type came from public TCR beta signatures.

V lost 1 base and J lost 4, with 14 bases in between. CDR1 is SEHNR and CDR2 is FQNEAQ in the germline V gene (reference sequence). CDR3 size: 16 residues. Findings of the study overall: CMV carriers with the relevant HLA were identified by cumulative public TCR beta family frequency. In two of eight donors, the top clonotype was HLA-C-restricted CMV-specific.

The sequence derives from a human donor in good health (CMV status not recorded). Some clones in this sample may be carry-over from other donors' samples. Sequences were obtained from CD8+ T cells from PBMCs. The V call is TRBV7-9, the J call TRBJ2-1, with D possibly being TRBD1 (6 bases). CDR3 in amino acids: CASSLVGYRDYNEQFF. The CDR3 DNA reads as TGTGCCAGCAGCTTAGTGGGGTACAGGGATTACAATGAGCAGTTCTTC.